The TCR beta chain described here comes from a study of OX40 agonist ivuxolimab in advanced cancers. About the full investigation: Ivuxolimab, which targeted the costimulatory receptor OX40 (CD134), was an agonistic, fully human IgG2 monoclonal antibody. Intravenous ivuxolimab was administered to patients every 2 weeks at six dose levels: 0.01, 0.1, 0.3, 1.5, 3 and 10 mg/kg. Of the approximately 50 dose-escalation patients, hepatocellular carcinoma was present in around 20, melanoma in around 15, renal cell carcinoma in 9 and head and neck cancer in 9. In the dose-escalation cohort, roughly four fifths of patients were male, and the mean age was roughly 60 years, with a range of roughly 23 to 85. Patients were allowed to have had prior anti-PD-1, anti-PD-L1 or anti-CTLA-4 therapy, and 40% of the dose-escalation patients had been treated with checkpoint inhibitors. Partial responses were achieved by three dose-escalation patients, of whom one had hepatocellular carcinoma and two had cutaneous melanoma. Peripheral TCRbeta sequencing aimed to test whether ivuxolimab altered TCR sequence diversity and caused clonal T-cell expansion. The paper reports the monotherapy dose-escalation portion (N of about 54 patients) of the phase I ivuxolimab trial.

Turning to this clone: This receptor's antigen is unknown. Nothing much larger sits one base from this clone, and base qualities are not available.

Overall results and qualifications from the work: After ivuxolimab, expanded clones were on average more numerous among CD8+ T cells than among CD4+ T cells. Low levels of normalized T-cell clonal expansion were also seen in some nonresponding patients. Clonal expansion of both CD4+ and CD8+ blood T cells was observed from baseline to week 6 at doses 0.1 to 3.0 mg/kg. Antigen specificity was not determined for the clonally expanded peripheral T cells. Partial responders in the 0.1-3.0 mg/kg groups had among the lowest normalized peripheral clonal expansion, especially among CD8+ T cells.

Its CDR3 holds 18 amino acids, cysteine through phenylalanine. The DNA shown is the 54-base CDR3, in frame from base 1. Reading the germline V gene gives CDR1 SGHTA and CDR2 FQGNSA. V is clipped by 3 bases and J by 1 base, and the sequence between their germline boundaries is 21 bases long. The trial excluded patients who had a history of autoimmune disease or were on systemic immunosuppression. In every dose cohort, peripheral blood was drawn for TCR sequencing at baseline, cycle 4 day 1, and cycle 7 day 1. The samples were taken from a phase I, first-in-human, multicenter, open-label dose-escalation trial of ivuxolimab. Adults with locally advanced or metastatic head and neck squamous cell, hepatocellular, melanoma or renal cell carcinoma were enrolled in the trial. CD4+ and CD8+ T cells were sorted separately from peripheral blood before TCR sequencing. Genomic DNA was isolated from the sorted cells so that the TCRbeta CDR3 region could be sequenced. The immunoSEQ Assay was used to sequence the TCRbeta CDR3 regions. This immuneACCESS table, as held by TCRdb, lists in-frame sequences with V and J called but not all clones. Of the missing ones, under half trace to an unresolved V gene in checked studies; the others have no known cause. This sample has under 8,000 clones in its table, and around 74% of those were observed once. The ten largest clonotypes hold 30% to 45% of the sample.

The receptor was isolated from an adult with an advanced solid tumor such as melanoma, head and neck, liver or kidney cancer. The sequences come from CD4+ or CD8+ T cells sorted from blood, collected in a trial of the OX40 agonist ivuxolimab. Recombination joined TRBV7-2 with TRBJ1-2, with a weak D call of TRBD1 (5 bases match). CDR3 sequence: CASSLGQITGPGNYGYTF. The DNA reads as follows: TGTGCCAGCAGCTTGGGCCAGATAACAGGCCCCGGTAACTATGGCTACACCTTC.